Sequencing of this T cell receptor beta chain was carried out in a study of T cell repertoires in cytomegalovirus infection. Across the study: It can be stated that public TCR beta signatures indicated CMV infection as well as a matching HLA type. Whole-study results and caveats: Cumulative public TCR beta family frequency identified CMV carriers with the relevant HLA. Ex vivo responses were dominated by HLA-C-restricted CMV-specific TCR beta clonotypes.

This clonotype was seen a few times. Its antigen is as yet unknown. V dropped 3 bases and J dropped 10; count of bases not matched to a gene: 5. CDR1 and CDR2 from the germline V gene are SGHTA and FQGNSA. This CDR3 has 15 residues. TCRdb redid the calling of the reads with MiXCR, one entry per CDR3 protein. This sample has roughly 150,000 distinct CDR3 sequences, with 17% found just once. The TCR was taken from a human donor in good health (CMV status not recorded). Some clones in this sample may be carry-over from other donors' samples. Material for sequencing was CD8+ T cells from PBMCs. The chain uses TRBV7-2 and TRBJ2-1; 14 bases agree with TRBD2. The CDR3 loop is CASSLTSGGAYEQFF. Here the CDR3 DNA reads TGTGCCAGCAGCTTGACTAGCGGGGGGGCATACGAGCAGTTCTTC.